Listed here are 21 T cell receptor beta chains from one sample, sequenced in a study of early T cells in non-severe SARS-CoV-2 infection. TCRdb itself ran the 5' RACE reads through MiXCR, one entry per CDR3 protein. The repertoire includes around 33,000 distinct CDR3 sequences, 4.5% to 5% of them detected once, and around 8% sits in the top ten. The sequenced sample was whole blood. All receptors come from an adult who was a healthcare worker with PCR-confirmed SARS-CoV-2 infection or an uninfected control (not recorded which).

This clonotype was counted many times. DNA of the CDR3: TGTGCCAGCAGCCCAGGAGCTAGCGGGGACGCCACAGATACGCAGTATTTT. It yields the protein CASSPGASGDATDTQYF. This chain connects TRBV3-1 to TRBJ2-3; 9 bases match TRBD2. V trimming: 4 bases; J trimming: 2 bases; junction bases outside the gene matches: 10. This CDR3 has 17 amino acids. Germline CDR1 reads LGHDT; CDR2 reads YNNKEL (reference sequence).

This clonotype appeared many times. This chain connects TRBV30 to TRBJ1-5; D gene uncertain. V lost 3 bases to trimming and J lost 0 bases, with 6 bases between them. The germline V gene encodes CDR1 GTSNPN and CDR2 SVGIG (reference sequence). This CDR3 is 13 amino acids long. This chain's CDR3 is CAWRRDSNQPQHF. The CDR3 DNA is TGTGCCTGGAGGAGGGATAGCAATCAGCCCCAGCATTTT.

The table lists this clonotype with a few counts. CDR3 protein: CASSSGDTEAFF. DNA of the CDR3: TGTGCCAGCAGTTCAGGGGACACTGAAGCTTTCTTT. The J gene is TRBJ1-1, the V gene TRBV28, with D perhaps matching TRBD1 (6 bases). Germline V CDR1 and CDR2: MDHEN, SYDVKM. CDR3 length equals 12 residues. Between the trimmed V and J ends, which lost 4 bases and 3 bases, there was a span of 6 bases. Full variable domain (rest looked up from reference TRBV28 and TRBJ1-1): DVKVTQSSRYLVKRTGEKVFLECVQDMDHENMFWYRQDPGLGLRLIYFSYDVKMKEKGDIPEGYSVSREKKERFSLILESASTNQTSMYLCASSSGDTEAFFGQGTRLTVV.

The chain couples TRBV20-1 to TRBJ2-3; weak D call: TRBD1 (5 bases). Germline CDR1 and CDR2: DFQATT and SNEGSKA (reference sequence). The CDR3 has 15 residues. Deletions cut 6 bases from V and 2 bases from J, with 18 bases between. CDR3 region: CSAPGAGQSTDTQYF. As DNA, the CDR3 is TGCAGTGCCCCCGGCGCAGGGCAATCCACAGATACGCAGTATTTT.

The chain is built from TRBV7-9 and TRBJ2-2, with D hard to call. The CDR3 is 14 amino acids. The ends were cut back, 1 base at V and 4 bases at J, with 7 bases in the middle. The germline CDR1 and CDR2 sequences are SEHNR and FQNEAQ (reference sequence). DNA of the CDR3: TGTGCCAGCAGCTTAGGCTTAATCACCGGGGAGCTGTTTTTT. Residues: CASSLGLITGELFF. The full variable domain, rest sourced from reference TRBV7-9 and TRBJ2-2, is DTGVSQNPRHKITKRGQNVTFRCDPISEHNRLYWYRQTLGQGPEFLTYFQNEAQLEKSRLLSDRFSAERPKGSFSTLEIQRTEQGDSAMYLCASSLGLITGELFFGEGSRLTVL.

This clonotype was counted many times. The chain joins TRBV12-3 or TRBV12-4 to TRBJ1-2; D uncertain. V gave up 6 bases and J gave up 1 base, with 12 bases separating them. CDR3 size: 14 residues. Written as DNA, the CDR3 is TGTGCCAGCAGCCTCAATAGGGATAACTATGGCTACACCTTC. Translation: CASSLNRDNYGYTF.

The genes are TRBV5-5 and TRBJ2-1, with D hard to call. From germline, CDR1 is SGHKS and CDR2 YYEKEE (reference sequence). With 1 base removed from V and 7 bases from J, the gap between germline ends came to 9 bases. This CDR3 contains 13 residues. The chain's CDR3 is CASSLFQTNEQFF. In DNA, the CDR3 is TGTGCCAGCAGCTTGTTCCAGACGAATGAGCAGTTCTTC.

Worth noting for this clonotype: Possible read error: a much larger clone is one base away. This chain joins TRBV7-9 and TRBJ2-6; the D is unclear. The CDR3 totals 13 residues. The germline gives CDR1 SEHNR, CDR2 FQNEAQ (reference sequence). Written as DNA, the CDR3 is TGTTCCAGCAGCTTACTCGGGGCCAACGTCCTGACTTTC. Protein sequence: CSSSLLGANVLTF.

This clonotype was detected ten times or more. The chain uses TRBV6-1 and TRBJ1-5, with 7 bases that match TRBD1. Germline values: CDR1 MNHNS, CDR2 SASEGT. This CDR3 contains 13 residues. V was clipped by 4 bases and J by 5 bases; unmatched bases: 2. The CDR3 is CASSARGDQPQHF. The CDR3 DNA follows: TGTGCCAGCAGTGCCAGGGGGGATCAGCCCCAGCATTTT.

This clonotype was seen repeatedly, ten times or more. The chain uses TRBV10-2 and TRBJ2-5, with TRBD2 identical over 7 bases. V lost 7 bases, J lost 5 bases, and 16 bases stayed unmatched. The CDR3 sequence is 16 residues long. CDR1 is WSHSY, CDR2 SAAADI, per germline. CDR3: CASTPSGRGMVETQYF. CDR3 nucleotides: TGCGCCAGCACCCCCTCAGGGCGGGGGATGGTGGAGACCCAGTACTTC.

This clonotype occurred a few times. V and J are TRBV6-1 and TRBJ2-7; the D gene is possibly TRBD1 (5 bases). The length of the CDR3 is 14 residues. V lost 2 bases to trimming and J lost 4 bases, with 12 bases between them. The germline CDR1 and CDR2 sequences are MNHNS and SASEGT. The CDR3, as DNA: TGTGCCAGCAGTGAACAGTGGGGCAGTTACGAGCAGTACTTC. It yields the protein CASSEQWGSYEQYF.

This clonotype has ten or more counts. The chain links TRBV6-4 to TRBJ1-1; no definite D call. V was cut by 2 bases and J by 3 bases, with 10 bases left in between. The CDR3 consists of 14 residues. CDR1 is MRHNA and CDR2 is SNTAGT in the germline V gene. The CDR3 DNA reads as TGTGCCAGCAGTGACGTGCCGGGCCACACTGAAGCTTTCTTT. Protein product: CASSDVPGHTEAFF.

In this sample, this clonotype turned up a few times. This chain joins TRBV29-1 and TRBJ2-2; D gene ambiguous. This CDR3 spans 12 amino acids. Germline CDR1 reads SQVTM; CDR2 reads ANQGSEA. V lost 4 bases to trimming and J lost 5 bases, with 8 bases between them. The CDR3 protein is CSVVWATGELFF. The CDR3 region has the DNA TGCAGCGTTGTCTGGGCTACCGGGGAGCTGTTTTTT.

The rearrangement joins TRBV4-3 to TRBJ1-4; 7 nucleotides match TRBD1. The V gene's germline CDR1 is LGHNA and CDR2 YSLEER. The CDR3 totals 18 residues. Trimming cost V 0 bases and J 4 bases; bases outside gene matches: 11. CDR3 sequence: CASSQDRQGGPLNEKLFF. The CDR3 DNA reads TGCGCCAGCAGCCAAGATAGACAGGGAGGTCCCCTTAATGAAAAACTGTTTTTT.

The chain has TRBV27 and TRBJ1-3; D not resolved. This CDR3 is 14 amino acids long. Germline CDR1 is MNHEY and CDR2 is SMNVEV (reference sequence). V shed 11 bases and J shed 3 bases, with 17 bases lying between them. CDR3 protein: CARQRRSYGNTIYF. As DNA, the CDR3 is TGTGCCCGACAAAGAAGAAGTTATGGAAACACCATATATTTT.

This clonotype was seen many times. This chain joins TRBV7-6 and TRBJ2-5; D remains ambiguous. CDR3 length equals 12 residues. The V and J ends lost 2 bases and 5 bases respectively, with 6 bases between them. Germline V gene lookup returns CDR1 SGHVS and CDR2 FNYEAQ. CDR3 nucleotides: TGTGCCAGCAGCTTAAATCGGGAGACCCAGTACTTC. It yields the protein CASSLNRETQYF.

The sample holds a few counts of this clonotype. The rearrangement links TRBV7-6 to TRBJ2-3; D is ambiguous. Germline V gene lookup returns CDR1 SGHVS and CDR2 FNYEAQ. V shed 2 bases and J shed 3 bases, with 9 bases lying between them. The CDR3 loop spans 14 amino acids. CDR3 nucleotide sequence: TGTGCCAGCAGCTTATCGACACGGACAGATACGCAGTATTTT. Amino acid sequence: CASSLSTRTDTQYF.

This clonotype was detected ten times or more. This sequence joins TRBV29-1 and TRBJ1-2; D call uncertain. Germline V lookup: CDR1 SQVTM, CDR2 ANQGSEA. V lost 3 bases to trimming and J lost 6 bases, with 2 bases between them. The CDR3 length is 9 residues. The CDR3 reads CSVDNGYTF. CDR3 bases: TGCAGCGTTGATAATGGCTACACCTTC.

This clonotype was observed at least ten times. The chain recombines TRBV12-3 or TRBV12-4 with TRBJ2-1, with D perhaps being TRBD1 or TRBD2 (5 bases each). V shed 6 bases and J shed 0 bases, with 12 bases lying between them. The CDR3 loop spans 15 amino acids. The CDR3 DNA is TGTGCCAGCAGCATCCGGGACGACTCCTACAATGAGCAGTTCTTC. Translation gives CASSIRDDSYNEQFF.

This clonotype was counted many times. V usage is TRBV19 and J usage is TRBJ2-7; the match to TRBD1 covers 8 bases. This CDR3 region has 14 residues. The germline CDR1 and CDR2 sequences are LNHDA and SQIVND (reference sequence). J gave up 3 bases and V 2 bases, and 3 bases lay outside the gene matches. CDR3 bases: TGTGCCAGTAGTATATCGGGACAGGACTACGAGCAGTACTTC. It specifies CASSISGQDYEQYF.

This clonotype was counted at least ten times. V gene TRBV28 combines with J gene TRBJ2-7; 8 bases agree with TRBD1. Germline loops: CDR1 MDHEN, CDR2 SYDVKM. V lost 4 bases, J lost 0 bases, and 5 bases stayed unmatched. The CDR3 spans 15 residues. This CDR3 reads CASSSGQAHSYEQYF. The DNA for the CDR3 is TGTGCCAGCAGTTCGGGACAGGCACACTCCTACGAGCAGTACTTC. The full variable domain, in which reference TRBV28 and TRBJ2-7 provide the parts outside the CDR3, is DVKVTQSSRYLVKRTGEKVFLECVQDMDHENMFWYRQDPGLGLRLIYFSYDVKMKEKGDIPEGYSVSREKKERFSLILESASTNQTSMYLCASSSGQAHSYEQYFGPGTRLTVT.